Listed below are T cell receptor beta chains from one sample, sequenced in a study of cytomegalovirus exposure and HLA in healthy donors. Only in-frame clones appear in the TCRdb table, and some are missing; sequencing was by immunoSEQ multiplex PCR. The sample consists of about 190,000 clones, about 87% of them appearing once. Specimen: PBMCs. The receptors were gathered from a man aged 25-45 years in good health and CMV-seronegative. The CDR3 runs from the conserved cysteine through the conserved F or W. Fields, in order: V gene, D gene, J gene, clone size, CDR3 protein, CDR3 DNA. The D gene is left open where the match is weak. Not every row has a clone size; where given, it reads once, few, many or a size class.

v_gene: TRBV7-2
d_gene: .
j_gene: TRBJ1-6
abundance: .
CDR3aa: CASSLAGRSNSPLHF
CDR3nt: TGTGCCAGCAGCTTGGCGGGACGGAGTAATTCACCCCTCCACTTT

v_gene: TRBV7-2
d_gene: .
j_gene: TRBJ2-3
abundance: .
CDR3aa: CASSIPQDTQYF
CDR3nt: TGTGCCAGCAGCATCCCCCAGGATACGCAGTATTTT

v_gene: TRBV6-5
d_gene: .
j_gene: TRBJ2-5
abundance: .
CDR3aa: CASSRGTGGTQYF
CDR3nt: TGTGCCAGCAGTCGGGGGACCGGCGGGACCCAGTACTTC

v_gene: TRBV7-2
d_gene: TRBD1
j_gene: TRBJ1-1
abundance: .
CDR3aa: CASSRLRQGPAFF
CDR3nt: TGTGCCAGCAGCCGCTTGAGACAGGGTCCGGCTTTCTTT

v_gene: TRBV2
d_gene: TRBD1
j_gene: TRBJ2-2
abundance: .
CDR3aa: CASVGQGYTGELFF
CDR3nt: TGTGCCAGCGTTGGACAGGGGTACACCGGGGAGCTGTTTTTT

v_gene: TRBV5-6
d_gene: .
j_gene: TRBJ2-1
abundance: .
CDR3aa: CASHDAGANEQFF
CDR3nt: TGTGCCAGCCACGACGCAGGGGCCAATGAGCAGTTCTTC

v_gene: TRBV5-3
d_gene: TRBD2
j_gene: TRBJ2-4
abundance: .
CDR3aa: CARSAGTSGGYTLAKNIQYF
CDR3nt: TGTGCCAGAAGCGCCGGGACTAGCGGGGGGTATACCTTAGCCAAAAACATTCAGTACTTC

v_gene: TRBV9
d_gene: .
j_gene: TRBJ1-2
abundance: few
CDR3aa: CASRGGEERNYGYTF
CDR3nt: TGTGCCAGCAGGGGAGGGGAGGAGAGAAACTATGGCTACACCTTC

v_gene: TRBV7-9
d_gene: TRBD2
j_gene: TRBJ2-5
abundance: .
CDR3aa: CASSLGLAYPWMETQYF
CDR3nt: TGTGCCAGCAGCTTGGGACTAGCATACCCGTGGATGGAGACCCAGTACTTC

v_gene: TRBV2
d_gene: .
j_gene: TRBJ2-1
abundance: once
CDR3aa: CASSETMDEQFF
CDR3nt: TGTGCCAGCAGTGAGACTATGGATGAGCAGTTCTTC

v_gene: TRBV6-1
d_gene: .
j_gene: TRBJ1-2
abundance: .
CDR3aa: CASTGTLTDYGYTF
CDR3nt: TGTGCCAGCACCGGGACACTAACTGACTATGGCTACACCTTC

v_gene: TRBV9
d_gene: .
j_gene: TRBJ1-4
abundance: once
CDR3aa: CASSVAGASANEKLFF
CDR3nt: TGTGCCAGCAGCGTAGCAGGGGCGTCGGCTAATGAAAAACTGTTTTTT

v_gene: TRBV28
d_gene: TRBD2
j_gene: TRBJ2-1
abundance: .
CDR3aa: CASRGPSGYNEQFF
CDR3nt: TGTGCCAGCAGGGGGCCTAGCGGCTACAATGAGCAGTTCTTC

v_gene: TRBV25-1
d_gene: .
j_gene: TRBJ2-5
abundance: .
CDR3aa: CASSAAGWETQYF
CDR3nt: TGTGCCAGCAGTGCGGCGGGGTGGGAGACCCAGTACTTC

v_gene: TRBV6-1
d_gene: TRBD2
j_gene: TRBJ2-7
abundance: .
CDR3aa: CASSEGRIAGGPYEQYF
CDR3nt: TGTGCCAGCAGTGAAGGGAGAATAGCGGGAGGACCCTACGAGCAGTACTTC

v_gene: TRBV7-2
d_gene: TRBD1
j_gene: TRBJ2-1
abundance: .
CDR3aa: CASSPGPGGRHEQFF
CDR3nt: TGTGCCAGCAGCCCTGGGCCAGGGGGCCGGCATGAGCAGTTCTTC

v_gene: TRBV5-6
d_gene: .
j_gene: TRBJ2-6
abundance: .
CDR3aa: CASSLRQGLGANVLTF
CDR3nt: TGTGCCAGCAGCTTGAGGCAGGGGCTCGGGGCCAACGTCCTGACTTTC

v_gene: TRBV25-1
d_gene: .
j_gene: TRBJ2-1
abundance: .
CDR3aa: CASSPPGGGFNEQFF
CDR3nt: TGTGCCAGCAGTCCCCCGGGAGGGGGCTTCAATGAGCAGTTCTTC

v_gene: TRBV5-4
d_gene: .
j_gene: TRBJ2-3
abundance: .
CDR3aa: CASSFSGGSPSTDTQYF
CDR3nt: TGTGCCAGCAGCTTTAGTGGAGGGTCCCCTAGCACAGATACGCAGTATTTT

v_gene: TRBV18
d_gene: TRBD1
j_gene: TRBJ2-1
abundance: .
CDR3aa: CASSPRDRYNEQFF
CDR3nt: TGTGCCAGCTCACCAAGGGACAGATACAATGAGCAGTTCTTC

v_gene: TRBV18
d_gene: .
j_gene: TRBJ1-3
abundance: .
CDR3aa: CASSPPGAGNTIYF
CDR3nt: TGTGCCAGCTCACCACCAGGGGCTGGAAACACCATATATTTT

v_gene: TRBV28
d_gene: TRBD1
j_gene: TRBJ2-7
abundance: .
CDR3aa: CASSSDRGLDEQYF
CDR3nt: TGTGCCAGCAGCTCAGACAGGGGGCTGGACGAGCAGTACTTC

v_gene: TRBV6-1
d_gene: .
j_gene: TRBJ1-5
abundance: .
CDR3aa: CASIMGDISQPQHF
CDR3nt: TGTGCCAGCATAATGGGGGACATCAGTCAGCCCCAGCATTTT

v_gene: TRBV10-3
d_gene: TRBD1
j_gene: TRBJ2-3
abundance: .
CDR3aa: CAISGGTGRNTQYF
CDR3nt: TGTGCCATCAGTGGGGGGACAGGGAGAAATACGCAGTATTTT

v_gene: TRBV5-1
d_gene: .
j_gene: TRBJ2-2
abundance: .
CDR3aa: CASSLEGGATGELFF
CDR3nt: TGCGCCAGCAGCTTGGAAGGAGGGGCCACCGGGGAGCTGTTTTTT

v_gene: TRBV28
d_gene: .
j_gene: TRBJ2-2
abundance: .
CDR3aa: CASSLKVGGPHTGELFF
CDR3nt: TGTGCCAGCAGTTTAAAGGTAGGCGGTCCACACACCGGGGAGCTGTTTTTT

v_gene: TRBV6-8
d_gene: .
j_gene: TRBJ2-3
abundance: .
CDR3aa: CARTKLNDTQYF
CDR3nt: TGTGCCCGCACAAAGCTCAATGATACGCAGTATTTT

v_gene: TRBV9
d_gene: .
j_gene: TRBJ2-1
abundance: .
CDR3aa: CASSVGLLGEQFF
CDR3nt: TGTGCCAGCAGCGTAGGACTCTTAGGCGAGCAGTTCTTC

v_gene: TRBV5-8
d_gene: .
j_gene: TRBJ1-6
abundance: .
CDR3aa: CASSRGGSSYNSPLHF
CDR3nt: TGTGCCAGCAGCCGAGGGGGAAGCTCCTATAATTCACCCCTCCACTTT

v_gene: TRBV4-1
d_gene: .
j_gene: TRBJ2-3
abundance: .
CDR3aa: CASSPTPGSYIEYF
CDR3nt: TGCGCCAGCAGCCCGACCCCCGGGAGCTATATTGAGTATTTT

v_gene: TRBV28
d_gene: TRBD1
j_gene: TRBJ1-5
abundance: .
CDR3aa: CAGQVLEVGQPQHF
CDR3nt: TGTGCCGGACAGGTTTTAGAAGTCGGGCAGCCCCAGCATTTT

v_gene: TRBV6-5
d_gene: TRBD2
j_gene: TRBJ2-5
abundance: .
CDR3aa: CASRRLAGDQETQYF
CDR3nt: TGTGCCAGCAGGAGACTAGCGGGGGATCAAGAGACCCAGTACTTC

v_gene: TRBV27
d_gene: .
j_gene: TRBJ2-6
abundance: few
CDR3aa: CASGLSGANVLTF
CDR3nt: TGTGCCAGCGGGCTCTCTGGGGCCAACGTCCTGACTTTC

v_gene: TRBV19
d_gene: .
j_gene: TRBJ2-5
abundance: .
CDR3aa: CASSIPEAAGTQYF
CDR3nt: TGTGCCAGTAGTATCCCTGAGGCGGCGGGGACCCAGTACTTC

v_gene: TRBV6-1
d_gene: TRBD1
j_gene: TRBJ2-7
abundance: .
CDR3aa: CASRTGDPYEQYF
CDR3nt: TGTGCCAGCCGGACAGGGGACCCCTACGAGCAGTACTTC

v_gene: TRBV5-5
d_gene: .
j_gene: TRBJ1-1
abundance: .
CDR3aa: CASSRREGTNTEAFF
CDR3nt: TGTGCCAGCAGCCGGAGGGAGGGGACGAACACTGAAGCTTTCTTT

v_gene: TRBV5-4
d_gene: TRBD1
j_gene: TRBJ1-5
abundance: once
CDR3aa: CASGGDREEPQPQHF
CDR3nt: TGTGCCAGTGGGGGGGACAGGGAGGAACCTCAGCCCCAGCATTTT

v_gene: TRBV19
d_gene: .
j_gene: TRBJ1-1
abundance: .
CDR3aa: CASIRQLGGANTEAFF
CDR3nt: TGTGCCAGCATCCGACAGTTAGGAGGGGCCAACACTGAAGCTTTCTTT

v_gene: TRBV28
d_gene: TRBD2
j_gene: TRBJ2-2
abundance: .
CDR3aa: CASSYGGGLYTGELFF
CDR3nt: TGTGCCAGCAGTTATGGGGGGGGGTTATACACCGGGGAGCTGTTTTTT

v_gene: TRBV6-5
d_gene: .
j_gene: TRBJ2-5
abundance: .
CDR3aa: CASSPSGGETQYF
CDR3nt: TGTGCCAGCAGTCCATCGGGTGGAGAGACCCAGTACTTC

v_gene: TRBV6-6
d_gene: TRBD1
j_gene: TRBJ1-4
abundance: few
CDR3aa: CASSGQAGEKLFF
CDR3nt: TGTGCCAGCAGCGGACAGGCCGGTGAAAAACTGTTTTTT

v_gene: TRBV7-9
d_gene: TRBD1
j_gene: TRBJ1-1
abundance: once
CDR3aa: CASRQGAITEAFF
CDR3nt: TGTGCCAGTCGACAGGGGGCCATCACTGAAGCTTTCTTT

v_gene: TRBV7-8
d_gene: TRBD1
j_gene: TRBJ2-6
abundance: .
CDR3aa: CASSFRDRVNSGANVLTF
CDR3nt: TGTGCCAGCAGCTTCCGGGACAGGGTGAACTCTGGGGCCAACGTCCTGACTTTC

v_gene: TRBV11-2
d_gene: TRBD1
j_gene: TRBJ1-1
abundance: .
CDR3aa: CASSVTGSGGTEAFF
CDR3nt: TGTGCCAGCAGCGTGACAGGGTCAGGCGGCACTGAAGCTTTCTTT

v_gene: TRBV18
d_gene: TRBD1
j_gene: TRBJ1-4
abundance: .
CDR3aa: CASSPPNRGSEKLFF
CDR3nt: TGTGCCAGCTCACCACCGAACAGGGGGTCTGAAAAACTGTTTTTT

v_gene: TRBV6-5
d_gene: TRBD2
j_gene: TRBJ2-7
abundance: .
CDR3aa: CATIAGDSYEQYF
CDR3nt: TGTGCCACCATAGCGGGAGACTCCTACGAGCAGTACTTC

v_gene: TRBV11-2
d_gene: .
j_gene: TRBJ2-4
abundance: .
CDR3aa: CASSLDRVIQYF
CDR3nt: TGTGCCAGCAGCTTAGATCGAGTCATTCAGTACTTC

v_gene: TRBV7-2
d_gene: .
j_gene: TRBJ2-5
abundance: .
CDR3aa: CASSRGQTQETQYF
CDR3nt: TGTGCCAGCAGCCGAGGACAGACCCAAGAGACCCAGTACTTC

v_gene: TRBV7-9
d_gene: .
j_gene: TRBJ2-7
abundance: .
CDR3aa: CNSSRAYEQYF
CDR3nt: TGTAACAGCAGCAGAGCCTACGAGCAGTACTTC

v_gene: TRBV30
d_gene: TRBD1
j_gene: TRBJ2-3
abundance: .
CDR3aa: CAWSRGTGGSTDTQYF
CDR3nt: TGTGCCTGGAGTAGAGGGACAGGGGGCTCGACAGATACGCAGTATTTT

v_gene: TRBV28
d_gene: .
j_gene: TRBJ1-4
abundance: .
CDR3aa: CASSSATFIEKLFF
CDR3nt: TGTGCCAGCAGTTCGGCGACTTTTATAGAAAAACTGTTTTTT

v_gene: TRBV28
d_gene: .
j_gene: TRBJ1-1
abundance: .
CDR3aa: CAGSLMQTEAFF
CDR3nt: TGTGCCGGCAGTTTAATGCAGACTGAAGCTTTCTTT

v_gene: TRBV7-9
d_gene: .
j_gene: TRBJ2-2
abundance: .
CDR3aa: CSSSSFAVEGTGELFF
CDR3nt: TGTTCCAGCAGCTCATTTGCTGTGGAGGGCACCGGGGAGCTGTTTTTT

v_gene: TRBV5-1
d_gene: TRBD2
j_gene: TRBJ2-3
abundance: .
CDR3aa: CASLQGAGGRPDTQYF
CDR3nt: TGCGCCAGCCTCCAAGGAGCGGGGGGGCGCCCAGATACGCAGTATTTT

v_gene: TRBV28
d_gene: TRBD2
j_gene: TRBJ2-1
abundance: .
CDR3aa: CASTQAGGSHNEQFF
CDR3nt: TGTGCCAGCACCCAGGCGGGGGGTTCCCACAATGAGCAGTTCTTC

v_gene: TRBV5-6
d_gene: .
j_gene: TRBJ2-7
abundance: .
CDR3aa: CASSWETGLAGHPYEQYF
CDR3nt: TGTGCCAGCAGCTGGGAGACAGGGTTGGCGGGGCACCCCTACGAGCAGTACTTC

v_gene: TRBV5-1
d_gene: TRBD1
j_gene: TRBJ1-4
abundance: .
CDR3aa: CASSPTGVFTNEKLFF
CDR3nt: TGCGCCAGCAGCCCCACAGGGGTCTTTACTAATGAAAAACTGTTTTTT

v_gene: TRBV27
d_gene: .
j_gene: TRBJ1-2
abundance: once
CDR3aa: CASGRGDRLHGYTF
CDR3nt: TGTGCCAGTGGTAGGGGCGACAGGTTACATGGCTACACCTTC

v_gene: TRBV2
d_gene: TRBD1
j_gene: TRBJ1-2
abundance: .
CDR3aa: CASSDGTGGYGYTF
CDR3nt: TGTGCCAGCAGTGATGGTACAGGGGGCTATGGCTACACCTTC